This TCR beta chain was captured by sequencing in a study of CD8 T cells in ankylosing spondylitis. In making TCR beta libraries, quantitative 5'-RACE with molecular barcodes was used. TCRdb ran MiXCR on the 5' RACE reads and lists one entry per CDR3 protein. The table lists around 330,000 distinct CDR3 sequences, approximately 10% of them singletons. The CDR3 contains 14 residues. Losses at the gene ends were 3 bases for V and 5 bases for J; bases not matched to a gene: 4. From germline, CDR1 is SGHRS and CDR2 YFSETQ. This clonotype was recorded many times. Its antigen is not known. Study results and caveats: About 8 highly homologous variants formed a TCR beta motif that appeared characteristic of ankylosing spondylitis blood. Researchers report that disease-linked clones proved CD8+ and relatively rare in peripheral blood.

V gene TRBV5-1 combines with J gene TRBJ1-5; TRBD1 matches at 8 bases. Material for sequencing was blood, either unsorted or a sorted T cell fraction (not recorded which). This receptor was identified in a female donor with ankylosing spondylitis or in good health (not recorded which). The CDR3 coding sequence is TGCGCCAGCAGCTCAGGGGGCTTGGATCAGCCCCAGCATTTT. Translating gives CASSSGGLDQPQHF. Variable domain in full (rest from reference TRBV5-1 and TRBJ1-5): KAGVTQTPRYLIKTRGQQVTLSCSPISGHRSVSWYQQTPGQGLQFLFEYFSETQRNKGNFPGRFSGRQFSNSRSEMNVSTLELGDSALYLCASSSGGLDQPQHFGDGTRLSIL.